This TCR beta chain was recovered during a study of identifying expanded T cells in peripheral blood. Study outcomes and limitations: Clone count variance between two-week samples rose with total template count. About 1.2 clones differed between technical replicates, versus approximately 17 and 20 over time.

Healthy donors had no documented immune events, such as infections, while sampled. V was pared by 7 bases and J by 1 base, with 10 bases between. Per germline, CDR1 SGHAT and CDR2 FQNNGV. The CDR3 is made up of 13 amino acids. With regard to this clone: Its cognate antigen is unknown.

Libraries were prepared by immunoSEQ multiplex PCR; TCRdb keeps only in-frame clonotypes and omits some of them. Of about 83,000 clones in the sample, 75% to 90% were seen once. The sequenced material came from blood. The source of this sequence is a person aged 18-70 years in good health. The chain links TRBV11-2 to TRBJ1-1; a weak D match, TRBD1 (5 bases). This CDR3 is CASTFGANTEAFF. CDR3 DNA sequence: TGTGCCAGCACCTTCGGGGCGAACACTGAAGCTTTCTTT. The full variable domain, its missing parts supplied by reference TRBV11-2 and TRBJ1-1, is EAGVAQSPRYKIIEKRQSVAFWCNPISGHATLYWYQQILGQGPKLLIQFQNNGVVDDSQLPKDRFSAERLKGVDSTLKIQPAKLEDSAVYLCASTFGANTEAFFGQGTRLTVV.